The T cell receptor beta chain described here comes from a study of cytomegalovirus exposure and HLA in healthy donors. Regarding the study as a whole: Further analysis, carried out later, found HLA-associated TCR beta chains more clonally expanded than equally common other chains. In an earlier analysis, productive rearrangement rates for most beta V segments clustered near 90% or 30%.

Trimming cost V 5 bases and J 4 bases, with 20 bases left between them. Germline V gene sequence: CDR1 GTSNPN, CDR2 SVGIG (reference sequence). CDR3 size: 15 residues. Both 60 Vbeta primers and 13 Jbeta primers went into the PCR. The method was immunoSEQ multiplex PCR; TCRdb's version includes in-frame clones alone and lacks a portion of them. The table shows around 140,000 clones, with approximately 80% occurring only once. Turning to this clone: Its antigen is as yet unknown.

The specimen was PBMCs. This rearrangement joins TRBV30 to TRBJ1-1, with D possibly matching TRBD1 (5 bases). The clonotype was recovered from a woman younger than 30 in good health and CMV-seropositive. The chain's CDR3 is CAWSLPGKVATEAFF. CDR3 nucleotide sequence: TGTGCCTGGTCACTACCAGGGAAAGTGGCCACTGAAGCTTTCTTT. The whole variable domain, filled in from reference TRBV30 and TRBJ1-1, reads SQTIHQWPATLVQPVGSPLSLECTVEGTSNPNLYWYRQAAGRGLQLLFYSVGIGQISSEVPQNLSASRPQDRQFILSSKKLLLSDSGFYLCAWSLPGKVATEAFFGQGTRLTVV.